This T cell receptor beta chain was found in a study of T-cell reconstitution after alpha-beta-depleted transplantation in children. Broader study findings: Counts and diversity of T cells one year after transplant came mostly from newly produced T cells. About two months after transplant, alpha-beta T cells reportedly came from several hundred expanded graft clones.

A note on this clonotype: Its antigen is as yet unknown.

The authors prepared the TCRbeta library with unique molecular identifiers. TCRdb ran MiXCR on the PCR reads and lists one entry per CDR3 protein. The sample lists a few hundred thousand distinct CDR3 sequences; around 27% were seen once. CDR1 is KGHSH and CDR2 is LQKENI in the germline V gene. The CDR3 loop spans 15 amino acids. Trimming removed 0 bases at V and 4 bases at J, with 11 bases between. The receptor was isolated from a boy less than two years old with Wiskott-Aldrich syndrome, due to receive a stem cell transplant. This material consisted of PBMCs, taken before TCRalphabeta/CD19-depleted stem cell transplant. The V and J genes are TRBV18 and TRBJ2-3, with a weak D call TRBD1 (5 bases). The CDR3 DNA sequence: TGTGCCAGCTCACCACCCTCGCAGGGCGCAGATACGCAGTATTTT. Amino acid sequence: CASSPPSQGADTQYF.